This TCR beta chain was documented in a study of cytomegalovirus exposure and HLA in healthy donors. Study results and limitations: According to reports, the classifier identified cytomegalovirus status with high specificity and sensitivity. Per published accounts, TCR beta sequences correctly predicted the HLA-A and HLA-B alleles of most subjects. In a later analysis, V- and J-gene trimming of beta chains associated with a DCLRE1C missense variant, replicated independently.

PCR involved 60 Vbeta and 13 Jbeta primers. Profiled with immunoSEQ multiplex PCR; TCRdb holds only in-frame clones, not every one. This table holds roughly 150,000 clones, approximately 80% found once. Comment on this clone: Its specificity is unknown.

Sequenced material: PBMCs. The clonotype comes from a male donor in good health and CMV-seronegative.

CDR3 sequence: CASQPRFRRRNEKLFF. In DNA form, the CDR3 reads TGTGCCAGCCAGCCCCGATTCAGGCGACGAAATGAAAAACTGTTTTTT. The chain joins TRBV21-1 to TRBJ1-4; the table's D call TRBD1 went unverified against the DNA. TRBV21-1 is designated a pseudogene. The CDR3 consists of 16 residues.